Shown below are 13 T cell receptor beta chains from a single sample sequenced in a study of STAT5B mutations in CD4+ large granular lymphocyte leukemia (dated by TCRdb to about 2022). The receptor library was made with the immunoSEQ multiplex PCR assay. TCRdb limited this immuneACCESS table to in-frame rearrangements with V and J called. A share of clones is missing; checked studies link under half to unresolved V genes, and the rest is unexplained. The sample table contains 7,400 or so clones; only one count was recorded for 65% to 80% of them. The ten largest clones add up to roughly 70% of the sample. The sample taken for sequencing was PBMCs. Receptor source: a woman aged 60 to 75 with CD4+ T-cell large granular lymphocyte leukemia.

J is TRBJ2-3 and V is TRBV10-3; possible D gene TRBD2, 7 bases. From germline, CDR1 is ENHRY and CDR2 SYGVKD. This CDR3 contains 16 residues. V gave up 2 bases and J gave up 0 bases, with 12 bases separating them. CDR3 DNA: TGTGCCATCAGTGAGAGGGGGACTACAAGCACAGATACGCAGTATTTT. This translates into CAISERGTTSTDTQYF.

About this clone itself: The junction departs from the called germline gene at one end, perhaps through a read error. The chain combines TRBV7-6 with TRBJ1-2; D possibly corresponds to TRBD1 (6 bases). This CDR3 is 13 amino acids long. Germline V CDR1 and CDR2: SGHVS, FNYEAQ. The CDR3 coding sequence is TGTGCCAGCAGCTCGCAACAGGGAGTGGATCCGTCGTGG. This translates into CASSSQQGVDPSW.

This chain joins TRBV6-5 and TRBJ2-7; 10 nucleotides match TRBD1. V trimming: 5 bases; J trimming: 6 bases; junction bases outside the gene matches: 1. Germline assignment: CDR1 MNHEY and CDR2 SVGAGI. This CDR3 is 12 amino acids long. Here the CDR3 DNA reads TGTGCCAGCAGTCGGACAGGGGGCGAGCAGTACTTC. Translated, it gives CASSRTGGEQYF.

This clone was observed a handful of times. The CDR3 DNA is TGTGCCAGCAGAAAAGGGGCGAACGAGCAGTACTTC. Translated: CASRKGANEQYF. The chain links TRBV27 to TRBJ2-7; TRBD1 is a possible D gene (5 bases). Germline lookup yields CDR1 MNHEY and CDR2 SMNVEV (reference sequence). V gave up 6 bases and J gave up 5 bases, with 11 bases separating them. This CDR3 spans 12 amino acids.

The chain recombines TRBV5-1 with TRBJ2-1, with a tentative D call TRBD2 (5 bases). V dropped 5 bases and J dropped 5 bases, with 14 bases sitting between them. This CDR3 region has 14 residues. Germline loops: CDR1 SGHRS, CDR2 YFSETQ. The chain's CDR3 is CASSERQFHNEQFF. CDR3 sequence (DNA): TGCGCCAGCAGTGAGCGGCAGTTCCACAATGAGCAGTTCTTC. Using reference TRBV5-1 and TRBJ2-1 for the parts outside the CDR3, the full variable domain is KAGVTQTPRYLIKTRGQQVTLSCSPISGHRSVSWYQQTPGQGLQFLFEYFSETQRNKGNFPGRFSGRQFSNSRSEMNVSTLELGDSALYLCASSERQFHNEQFFGPGTRLTVL.

The chain couples TRBV10-3 to TRBJ2-1, with 11 positions matching TRBD1. The germline CDR1 and CDR2 sequences are ENHRY and SYGVKD. The V gene end was trimmed by 4 bases and the J gene end by 9 bases; junction bases not matched to a gene: 11. The CDR3 is made up of 16 amino acids. CDR3 nucleotides: TGTGCCATCAGTGCAGGACGGGGACAGGGGGAGGGTGAGCAGTTCTTC. Protein sequence: CAISAGRGQGEGEQFF.

V and J are TRBV10-2 and TRBJ2-5, with TRBD2 matching over 14 bases. The germline V gene encodes CDR1 WSHSY and CDR2 SAAADI. There are 15 residues in the CDR3. The V gene end was trimmed by 7 bases and the J gene end by 5 bases; junction bases not matched to a gene: 6. The CDR3 bases are TGCGCCAGCATCCGACTAGCGGGAGGGCCGGAGACCCAGTACTTC. Its protein product is CASIRLAGGPETQYF.

The chain carries TRBV4-1 and TRBJ2-7, with D tentatively TRBD1 or TRBD2 (5 bases each). The CDR3 totals 15 residues. In germline, CDR1 is MGHRA, CDR2 YSYEKL. V was cut by 3 bases and J by 0 bases, with 12 bases left in between. CDR3 DNA sequence: TGCGCCAGCAGCCAGGACCGGGACCGCTCCTACGAGCAGTACTTC. It translates to CASSQDRDRSYEQYF.

This chain joins TRBV14 and TRBJ2-1; 14 bases fit TRBD2. There are 16 residues in the CDR3. J gave up 7 bases and V 1 base, and 3 bases lay outside the gene matches. CDR1 is SGHDN and CDR2 is FVKESK in the germline V gene. The CDR3 DNA sequence: TGTGCCAGCAGCCAAGCCGGGACTAGCGGGAGTAATGAGCAGTTCTTC. Translation gives CASSQAGTSGSNEQFF.

The rearrangement uses TRBV30 and TRBJ1-1; no definite D call. Deletions cut 0 bases from V and 0 bases from J, with 11 bases between. The germline V gene encodes CDR1 GTSNPN and CDR2 SVGIG (reference sequence). This CDR3 comprises 15 residues. The CDR3 spells CAWSVSVKVNTEAFF. CDR3 DNA: TGTGCCTGGAGTGTAAGCGTGAAGGTGAACACTGAAGCTTTCTTT.

The genes are TRBV4-1 and TRBJ2-1; D is unresolved. The V gene lost 4 bases and the J gene lost 4 bases, with 23 bases spanning the gap. Germline V CDR1 and CDR2: MGHRA, YSYEKL. CDR3 length: 18 residues. The CDR3 coding sequence is TGCGCCAGCAGCCGAAAGGTAGGCGCTCCTGGCCCATACAATGAGCAGTTCTTC. This gives the protein CASSRKVGAPGPYNEQFF.

The rearrangement joins TRBV4-1 to TRBJ1-4; D possibly corresponds to TRBD1 (5 bases). The CDR3 totals 15 residues. CDR1 and CDR2 from the germline V gene are MGHRA and YSYEKL. V was trimmed by 2 bases and J by 8 bases, leaving 15 bases between them. CDR3: CASSQFRGTGEKLFF. CDR3 sequence (DNA): TGCGCCAGCAGCCAATTCCGGGGGACGGGGGAAAAACTGTTTTTT.

This clone has only one observation. This chain's CDR3 is CATSRDFNEQFF. CDR3 sequence (DNA): TGTGCCACCAGCAGAGACTTTAATGAGCAGTTCTTC. The V call is TRBV15, the J call TRBJ2-1; D gene uncertain. This CDR3 is built from 12 residues. V lost 0 bases, J lost 7 bases, and 4 bases lay in between. Germline lookup yields CDR1 LNHNV and CDR2 YYDKDF (reference sequence).